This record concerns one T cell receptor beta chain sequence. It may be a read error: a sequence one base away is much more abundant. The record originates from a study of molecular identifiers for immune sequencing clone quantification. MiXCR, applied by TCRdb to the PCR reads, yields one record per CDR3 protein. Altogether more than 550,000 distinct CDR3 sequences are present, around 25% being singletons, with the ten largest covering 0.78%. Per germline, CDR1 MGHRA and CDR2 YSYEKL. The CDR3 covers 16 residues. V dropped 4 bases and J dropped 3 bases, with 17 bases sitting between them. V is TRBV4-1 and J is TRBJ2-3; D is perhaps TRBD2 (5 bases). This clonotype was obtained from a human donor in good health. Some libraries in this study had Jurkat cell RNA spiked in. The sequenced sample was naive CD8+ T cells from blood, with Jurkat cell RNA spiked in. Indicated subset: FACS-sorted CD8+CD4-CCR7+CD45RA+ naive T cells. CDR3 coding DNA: TGCGCCAGCAGCCCGCGCGCACTAGAGTTAACAGATACGCAGTATTTT. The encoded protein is CASSPRALELTDTQYF.